Listed below are T cell receptor beta chains from one sample, sequenced in a study of prognosis after radiotherapy for stage I lung cancer. TCRdb passed the multiplex PCR reads through MiXCR, listing each CDR3 protein once. This sample carries 15,000 or so distinct CDR3 sequences, about 50% of them seen once, and the ten largest clones take about 38%. The source material was PBMCs, sampled before or after stereotactic body radiation therapy (not recorded which). These receptors originate from a donor of 50 years or more with non-small cell lung cancer. The CDR3 runs from the conserved cysteine through the conserved F or W. D genes are given only for firm matches. Expanded clones get a size class; other rows say once, few or many, or leave the size out.

abundance	v_gene	d_gene	j_gene	CDR3nt	CDR3aa
many	TRBV20-1	.	TRBJ2-5	TGCAGTGCTATGACTAGTAGAAGCCAAGAGACCCAGTACTTC	CSAMTSRSQETQYF
.	TRBV6-1	.	TRBJ2-3	TGTGCCAGCAGTCCCGGGACCATGTCCACAGATACGCAGTATTTT	CASSPGTMSTDTQYF
.	TRBV11-1	.	TRBJ2-3	TGTACCAGCAGCGTAGGGGACGGGGTTGATTCAGATACGCAGTATTTT	CTSSVGDGVDSDTQYF
many	TRBV7-2	.	TRBJ1-4	TGTGCCAGCAGCTTAACGGGGTTTAGGGATGAAAAACTGTTTTTT	CASSLTGFRDEKLFF
.	TRBV19	TRBD1	TRBJ2-6	TGTGCCACGGGACAGGGGGAACACTCCTCTGGGGCCAACGTCCTGACTTTC	CATGQGEHSSGANVLTF
.	TRBV5-1	.	TRBJ2-7	TGCGCCAGCAGCTTGGGTGACGGGGGCTACGAGCAGTACTTC	CASSLGDGGYEQYF
.	TRBV7-2	.	TRBJ2-5	TGTGCCAGCAGCTTAGAAGGTGGGCTAGCGATGGATACCCAGTACTTC	CASSLEGGLAMDTQYF
medium-sized	TRBV28	TRBD1	TRBJ2-2	TGTGCCAGCAGTTTCGGGGGACAGGGATTTCCCGGGGAGCTGTTTTTT	CASSFGGQGFPGELFF
.	TRBV20-1	.	TRBJ2-3	TGCAGTGAAGACAGCAGGGCCACAGATACGCAGTATTTT	CSEDSRATDTQYF
medium-sized	TRBV27	.	TRBJ1-6	TGTGCCAGCAGGCCACAGGGATATTCACCCCTCCACTTT	CASRPQGYSPLHF
.	TRBV7-9	TRBD2	TRBJ2-1	TGTGCCAGCAGCTTAACGGGACTAGCGGGAGGCCTGAGGAACAATGAGCAGTTCTTC	CASSLTGLAGGLRNNEQFF
.	TRBV6-2/TRBV6-3	.	TRBJ1-2	TGTGCCAGCAGTGAAGTCTGGGGTGGCGACTATGGCTACACCTTC	CASSEVWGGDYGYTF
many	TRBV20-1	TRBD1	TRBJ2-7	TGCAGTGCTTCCCGGGACAGAACCTACGAGCAGTACTTC	CSASRDRTYEQYF
.	TRBV28	.	TRBJ1-3	TGTGCCAGCAGCGGGGGCCCTCGGGGGTCTGGAAACACCATATATTTT	CASSGGPRGSGNTIYF
.	TRBV4-1	.	TRBJ1-2	TGCGCCAGCAGCCAAGATCGGGGCGGGGGGCAGGGAGGCTATGGCTACACCTTC	CASSQDRGGGQGGYGYTF
.	TRBV6-9	TRBD1	TRBJ2-7	TGTGCCAGCAGTTCGACAGGGGGCAACGAGCAGTACTTC	CASSSTGGNEQYF
medium-sized	TRBV6-1	TRBD2	TRBJ2-3	TGTGCCAGCAGCGGGGGGGTTGGCACAGATACGCAGTATTTT	CASSGGVGTDTQYF
once	TRBV20-1	TRBD1	TRBJ2-3	TGCAGTGCTAGGGGATTTACAGGGGCTCCGGGAGATACGCAGTATTTT	CSARGFTGAPGDTQYF
.	TRBV25-1	TRBD1	TRBJ2-1	TGTGCCAGCACGCCATCCGTCGCGGCAGGGGGCTACAATGAGCAGTTCTTC	CASTPSVAAGGYNEQFF
.	TRBV5-1	.	TRBJ2-3	TGCGCCAGCAGCTTGAGTACGGAAGATACGCAGTATTTT	CASSLSTEDTQYF
medium-sized	TRBV28	.	TRBJ2-7	TGTGCCAGCAGTGCCTCCAGCTGGTGGGGCTCCTACGAGCAGTACTTC	CASSASSWWGSYEQYF
.	TRBV28	TRBD1	TRBJ1-6	TGTGACAACAGGGGCCAGGGATTTTCACCCCTCCACTTT	CDNRGQGFSPLHF
.	TRBV7-9	.	TRBJ1-3	TGTCCCAGCAGCCCTACAATCCCGATCCGCTCTGGAAACACCATATATTTT	CPSSPTIPIRSGNTIYF
medium-sized	TRBV7-8	.	TRBJ2-6	TGTGCCAGCAGCTTACAGGGGAGAGGGGCCAACGTCCTGACTTTC	CASSLQGRGANVLTF
few	TRBV29-1	.	TRBJ2-5	TGCAGCGTAAAGACGAGCCAAGAGACCCAGTACTTC	CSVKTSQETQYF
.	TRBV6-5	.	TRBJ1-3	TGTGCCAGCAGTTACAGGGGTGGAAACACCATATATTTT	CASSYRGGNTIYF
many	TRBV7-6	.	TRBJ2-7	TGTGCCAGCGGGCCGGGCACCGAGCAGTACTTC	CASGPGTEQYF
.	TRBV7-2	TRBD2	TRBJ2-7	TGTGCCAGCAGCTTCGGCGGGGGGAGGAGCTCCTACGAGCAGTACTTC	CASSFGGGRSSYEQYF
many	TRBV9	TRBD1	TRBJ2-2	TGTGCCAGCAGGGGGACAGGGGGATTAGGAACCGGGGAGCTGTTTTTT	CASRGTGGLGTGELFF
many	TRBV7-9	.	TRBJ2-7	TGTGCCAGCAGCTTCGGGGGGCTCCGTGGCGAGCAGTACTTC	CASSFGGLRGEQYF
.	TRBV3-1	.	TRBJ2-5	TGTGCCAGCAGCCCCCCTGGAATTTGGACCCAGTACTTC	CASSPPGIWTQYF
many	TRBV7-6	TRBD2	TRBJ2-5	TGTGCCAGCAGTCCAACTAGCGGGTACCAAGAGACCCAGTACTTC	CASSPTSGYQETQYF
.	TRBV6-2/TRBV6-3	.	TRBJ2-7	TGTGCCAGCAAATCCATGACGGGAGACCACGAGCAGTACTTC	CASKSMTGDHEQYF
many	TRBV6-5	.	TRBJ2-5	TGTGCCAGCAGTTACTTGGTTACCCAAGAGACCCAGTACTTC	CASSYLVTQETQYF
many	TRBV18	TRBD2	TRBJ2-3	TGTGCCAGCACCCGGGGACTAGCGGGGGATACGCAGTATTTT	CASTRGLAGDTQYF
few	TRBV2	.	TRBJ2-7	TGTGCCAGCAGTGAGGGGTCAGACCTTCACTACGAGCAGTACTTC	CASSEGSDLHYEQYF
.	TRBV27	.	TRBJ1-3	TGTGCCAGCAGTCCTCTAGGAGGGGCGCCTGGAAACACCATATATTTT	CASSPLGGAPGNTIYF
.	TRBV6-1	.	TRBJ2-6	TGTGCCAGCAGTGGAAGGACATGGAATGGGGCCAACCTCCTGACTTTC	CASSGRTWNGANLLTF
many	TRBV18	.	TRBJ2-1	TGTGCCAGCTCACCTCCCCCCAGGGCGTCGTTCTACAATGAGCAGTTCTTC	CASSPPPRASFYNEQFF
many	TRBV15	TRBD1	TRBJ2-1	TGTGCCACCAGCAGCCGGGACAGGGTTCTGAATGAGCAGTTCTTC	CATSSRDRVLNEQFF
medium-sized	TRBV11-3	TRBD1	TRBJ1-5	TGTGCCAGCAGCCAATCTGCGGGACAGGGGGCGAGGGGCAATCAGCCCCAGCATTTT	CASSQSAGQGARGNQPQHF
many	TRBV2	TRBD2	TRBJ2-3	TGTGCCAGCATTAAAGGGAGACTAGCGGGAAATAGAGATACGCAGTATTTT	CASIKGRLAGNRDTQYF
medium-sized	TRBV2	.	TRBJ1-2	TGTGCCAGCAGCGAACGTCCCTATGGCTACACCTTC	CASSERPYGYTF
.	TRBV12-3/TRBV12-4	TRBD1	TRBJ2-2	TGTGCCAGCAGTGAACTAAAACCGGGACAGGGAGGCCGGGAGCTGTTTTTT	CASSELKPGQGGRELFF
many	TRBV30	TRBD2	TRBJ2-3	TGTGCCTGGAGTCCCTACGGTAGCGGGGGAGGAAATACGCAGTATTTT	CAWSPYGSGGGNTQYF
many	TRBV5-1	.	TRBJ2-7	TGCGCCAGCAGCCCCGCAACAGGGCCCGGCGGCGAGCAGTACTTC	CASSPATGPGGEQYF
many	TRBV20-1	TRBD2	TRBJ2-3	TGCAGTGCTAGAGACGCCAGCGGGACTAGCGGTTTATTCACAGATACGCAGTATTTT	CSARDASGTSGLFTDTQYF
.	TRBV2	.	TRBJ1-2	TGTGCCAGCAAGACAGACCTATCTAACTATTGCTACACCTTC	CASKTDLSNYCYTF
.	TRBV19	.	TRBJ2-3	TGTGCCAGTCGTGGTGGGTCCAGCACAGATACGCAGTATTTT	CASRGGSSTDTQYF
.	TRBV6-5	TRBD1	TRBJ2-7	TGTGCCAGCAGTTACTGGACAGGTTCCATTCGCGAGCAGTACTTC	CASSYWTGSIREQYF
.	TRBV11-2	TRBD2	TRBJ2-2	TGTGCCAGCAGCCACGACCTAGCGGGGGTGGGCGGGGGACTGTTTTTT	CASSHDLAGVGGGLFF
many	TRBV2	TRBD2	TRBJ2-1	TGTGCCAGCGCAGTGCAGCGGGAAGGGGAGCAGTTCTTC	CASAVQREGEQFF
.	TRBV28	.	TRBJ1-2	TGTGCCAGCAGTTTAGGGGTAGGTGGCTACACCTTC	CASSLGVGGYTF
.	TRBV7-2	.	TRBJ2-6	TGTGCCAGCAGCTGGTCTAGCTCTGGGGCCAACGTCCTGACTTTC	CASSWSSSGANVLTF
.	TRBV5-8	.	TRBJ2-7	TGTGCCAGCAGCTCCCTGCTACAGCAGAGCTCCTACGAGCAGTACTTC	CASSSLLQQSSYEQYF
.	TRBV7-9	.	TRBJ2-5	TGTGCCAGCAGCTACTGGTACAGACAGACCCAGCACTTC	CASSYWYRQTQHF
.	TRBV2	.	TRBJ2-7	TGTGCCATCAGTGGAGGTTGGTCCTACGAGCAGTACTTC	CAISGGWSYEQYF
many	TRBV30	.	TRBJ1-1	TGTGCCTGGAGTGTGGGATTGGGGACTGAAGCTTTCTTT	CAWSVGLGTEAFF